This T cell receptor beta chain was recorded in a study of identical twins. TCRdb passed the 5' RACE reads through MiXCR, listing each CDR3 protein once. The sample has about 570,000 distinct CDR3 sequences, roughly 9.5% seen once; the top ten hold under 3.5%. This clonotype was seen more than once but under ten times. Germline CDR1 is DFQATT and CDR2 is SNEGSKA (reference sequence). Between the trimmed V and J ends, which lost 2 bases and 5 bases, there was a span of 12 bases. There are 13 residues in the CDR3. The same data also went into a second study, on yellow fever vaccine responses in identical twins.

V usage is TRBV20-1 and J usage is TRBJ2-5; TRBD1 is a possible D gene (5 bases). Input material: PBMCs. The source is a woman under 30 in good health. The CDR3 coding sequence is TGCAGTGCTAGACCCCAGGGTCGGGAGACCCAGTACTTC. It encodes CSARPQGRETQYF.